The clone carrying this T cell receptor (beta chain) has just a few counts. As yet, its antigen is unknown. These data belong to a study of cytomegalovirus exposure and HLA in healthy donors. Study conclusions and caveats: Later analysis demonstrated an association between a missense DCLRE1C variant and TCR beta V- and J-gene trimming. Association of roughly 18,000 TCR beta sequences with HLA alleles was found at 0.05 false discovery rate in a later analysis. A later analysis reportedly found that, within productive TCRs, an Asian-associated ancestry cluster had fewer N-insertions than the mean observed across the approximately 700 donors.

A multiplex PCR was run with 60 Vbeta primers and 13 Jbeta primers. Sequencing used immunoSEQ multiplex PCR; TCRdb keeps in-frame clones, though not all of them. This table holds roughly 81,000 clones, roughly 85% found once. The sequenced sample consisted of PBMCs. The origin of this receptor is a man younger than 45 in good health and CMV-seronegative.

As DNA, the CDR3 is TGTGCCAGCAGCCCTACAGGATCGGGCCTCTATGGCTACACCTTC. It specifies CASSPTGSGLYGYTF. The chain carries TRBV7-9 and TRBJ1-2; D may be TRBD1 (5 bases). The CDR3 spans 15 residues. V lost 5 bases to trimming and J lost 4 bases, with 17 bases between them. CDR1 and CDR2 (germline): SEHNR, FQNEAQ (reference sequence).